Listed here are 21 T cell receptor beta chains from one sample, sequenced in a study of T cell responses to AZD1222 COVID-19 vaccine. Clones were read by immunoSEQ multiplex PCR, and TCRdb kept only the in-frame ones, dropping some. The table includes about 140,000 clones, more than 90% detected once. This specimen consisted of peripheral blood, obtained on day 0 of AZD1222 vaccination. These receptors were collected from an adult in good health.

This chain uses TRBV6-5 with TRBJ1-4, with TRBD1 identical over 10 bases. Germline lookup yields CDR1 MNHEY and CDR2 SVGAGI. This CDR3 has 15 amino acids. V lost 6 bases, J lost 8 bases, and 9 bases stayed unmatched. CDR3 sequence reads: CASRPRTGGSEKLFF. The CDR3 nucleotides are TGTGCCAGCAGACCAAGGACAGGGGGAAGCGAAAAACTGTTTTTT.

The chain combines TRBV9 with TRBJ2-5, with 7 nucleotides matching TRBD2. The trim removed 0 bases at V and 7 bases at J, leaving 9 bases unmatched. The CDR3 contains 15 residues. Germline values: CDR1 SGDLS, CDR2 YYNGEE. Here the CDR3 reads CASSVDAGLVGTQYF. CDR3 DNA: TGTGCCAGCAGCGTAGATGCCGGACTAGTTGGGACCCAGTACTTC. The entire variable domain, with the rest obtained from reference TRBV9 and TRBJ2-5, is as follows: DSGVTQTPKHLITATGQRVTLRCSPRSGDLSVYWYQQSLDQGLQFLIQYYNGEERAKGNILERFSAQQFPDLHSELNLSSLELGDSALYFCASSVDAGLVGTQYFGPGTRLLVL.

This chain connects TRBV3-1 (or the pseudogene TRBV3-2) to TRBJ1-4; tentative D call: TRBD1 (6 bases). Trimming took off 1 base at V and 10 bases at J, with 10 bases between the two ends. The CDR3 runs to 13 residues. Germline values: CDR1 LGHDT, CDR2 YNNKEL (reference sequence). For the CDR3, the DNA is TGTGCCAGCAGCCAAGTACAGGGAGCAAAACTGTTTTTT. Its translation is CASSQVQGAKLFF.

This chain links TRBV6-5 with TRBJ1-1, with 7 bases lining up with TRBD1. V dropped 5 bases and J dropped 5; count of bases not matched to a gene: 8. The CDR3 sequence is 14 residues long. Germline CDR1 is MNHEY and CDR2 is SVGAGI. The CDR3 DNA is TGTGCCAGCAGTAACCTATGGACAGGTACTGAAGCTTTCTTT. It is translated as CASSNLWTGTEAFF.

The chain employs TRBV6-5 and TRBJ1-5, with 7 nucleotides matching TRBD1. Germline loops: CDR1 MNHEY, CDR2 SVGAGI. V lost 7 bases to trimming and J lost 6 bases; unmatched junction nucleotides: 3. CDR3 size: 12 residues. The CDR3 nucleotides are TGTGCCAGCAAGGGGGCGGGTCAGCCCCAGCATTTT. Translation: CASKGAGQPQHF.

The chain uses TRBV5-1 and TRBJ1-2; no clear D gene. Germline CDR1 reads SGHRS; CDR2 reads YFSETQ. The CDR3 has 14 residues. Trimming pared 2 bases from V and 2 bases from J, leaving 10 bases between. CDR3 sequence: CASSLGPANYGYTF. DNA of the CDR3: TGCGCCAGCAGCTTAGGGCCGGCAAACTATGGCTACACCTTC.

DNA for the CDR3: TGTGCCAGCAGCCCCCCGGGACAGGGGTACTATGGCTACACCTTC. Encoded protein: CASSPPGQGYYGYTF. This chain joins TRBV4-2 and TRBJ1-2; 10 positions agree with TRBD1. The CDR3 has 15 residues. Trimming took 4 bases from V and 3 from J; bases not matched to a gene: 5. Germline assignment: CDR1 LGHNA and CDR2 YNFKEQ.

V usage is TRBV12-3 or TRBV12-4 and J usage is TRBJ1-2; D gene ambiguous. The CDR3 runs 13 residues. The V gene lost 6 bases and the J gene lost 4 bases, with 12 bases spanning the gap. CDR3 nucleotide sequence: TGTGCCAGCAGCACTGGGCAGCTCTATGGCTACACCTTC. It is translated as CASSTGQLYGYTF.

The chain links TRBV6-5 to TRBJ2-5; TRBD2 matches at 7 bases. Germline CDR1 and CDR2: MNHEY and SVGAGI. V gave up 1 base and J gave up 5 bases; unmatched junction bases: 1. The CDR3 covers 13 residues. The CDR3 sequence is CASSYWGGETQYF. The CDR3 nucleotides are TGTGCCAGCAGTTACTGGGGAGGGGAGACCCAGTACTTC.

V gene TRBV11-2 combines with J gene TRBJ2-5; no definite D call. The CDR3 spans 15 residues. Trimming shortened V by 4 bases and J by 4 bases, and 16 bases separated the two germline ends. The germline gives CDR1 SGHAT, CDR2 FQNNGV. Here the CDR3 DNA reads TGTGCCAGCAGCTCTCTTGGCGGACGCCCAGAGACCCAGTACTTC. Its protein product is CASSSLGGRPETQYF.

The chain is built from TRBV28 and TRBJ2-5; 8 positions match TRBD2. The CDR3 contains 16 residues. With V trimmed by 6 bases and J by 2 bases, 11 bases remained unmatched. Per germline, CDR1 MDHEN and CDR2 SYDVKM. CDR3 bases: TGTGCCAGCAGCCCAGCGGGAGCGGCGAGTCAAGAGACCCAGTACTTC. Translating gives CASSPAGAASQETQYF.

The chain recombines TRBV7-2 with TRBJ2-5, with a tentative D call TRBD2 (6 bases). V lost 8 bases and J 2 bases, leaving 15 bases between the germline ends. The V gene's germline CDR1 is SGHTA and CDR2 FQGNSA. This CDR3 comprises 14 residues. The CDR3 loop reads CASRYLASQETQYF. CDR3 coding DNA: TGTGCCAGCCGATATCTAGCGTCTCAAGAGACCCAGTACTTC.

The rearrangement joins TRBV11-2 to TRBJ2-1; 11 bases are a match to TRBD2. The germline CDR1 and CDR2 sequences are SGHAT and FQNNGV. This CDR3 is 17 amino acids long. Losses at the gene ends were 1 base for V and 4 bases for J; bases not matched to a gene: 6. CDR3 region: CASSLALAGGPYNEQFF. The CDR3 DNA is TGTGCCAGCAGCTTAGCTCTAGCGGGAGGCCCTTACAATGAGCAGTTCTTC.

CDR3 sequence: CASSLISLNLYNEQFF. Here the CDR3 DNA reads TGTGCCAGCAGCTTAATTAGTTTAAACTTATACAATGAGCAGTTCTTC. The J gene is TRBJ2-1, the V gene TRBV7-9; D gene unclear. Germline assignment: CDR1 SEHNR and CDR2 FQNEAQ (reference sequence). The CDR3 sequence is 16 residues long. V was clipped by 2 bases and J by 4 bases, with 15 bases between them.

The chain is built from TRBV5-4 and TRBJ1-3; D not certain. The CDR3 has 14 residues. V gave up 1 base and J gave up 1 base, with 6 bases separating them. Germline V lookup: CDR1 SGHNT, CDR2 YYREEE (reference sequence). CDR3 residues: CASSLMGSGNTIYF. The CDR3 bases are TGTGCCAGCAGCTTGATGGGGTCTGGAAACACCATATATTTT.

This rearrangement joins TRBV19 to TRBJ1-2; D uncertain. This CDR3 comprises 14 residues. Germline CDR1 is LNHDA and CDR2 is SQIVND (reference sequence). The V end lost 0 bases, the J end lost 3 bases, and 8 bases lay between the germline ends. The CDR3 DNA sequence: TGTGCCAGTAGTATAGATGGCACAGACTATGGCTACACCTTC. Translated: CASSIDGTDYGYTF.

Here the CDR3 reads CASLVGGRADITGELFF. The CDR3 DNA sequence: TGTGCCAGTCTAGTCGGCGGGAGGGCTGATATCACCGGGGAGCTGTTTTTT. This sequence joins TRBV19 and TRBJ2-2; 9 bases agree with TRBD2. The CDR3 totals 17 residues. The V gene's germline CDR1 is LNHDA and CDR2 SQIVND (reference sequence). V lost 8 bases, J lost 4 bases, and 14 bases stayed unmatched.

This sequence joins TRBV19 and TRBJ2-1; TRBD2 might be the D (7 bases). The CDR3 length is 17 residues. Germline assignment: CDR1 LNHDA and CDR2 SQIVND (reference sequence). The V end lost 4 bases, the J end lost 1 base, and 17 bases lay between the germline ends. DNA for the CDR3: TGTGCCAGTAGTACTCTTAGGGGGGAGGGATCCTACAATGAGCAGTTCTTC. Its protein product is CASSTLRGEGSYNEQFF.

The chain joins TRBV6-2 or TRBV6-3 to TRBJ2-7; weak D call: TRBD2 (5 bases). There are 13 residues in the CDR3. V lost 5 bases to trimming and J lost 4 bases, with 12 bases between them. CDR1 MNHEY and CDR2 SVGEGT come from the germline V gene. This CDR3 is CASSPRADYEQYF. CDR3 DNA sequence: TGTGCCAGCAGTCCGAGGGCCGATTACGAGCAGTACTTC.

The chain uses TRBV27 and TRBJ2-5; no definite D call. This CDR3 contains 12 residues. V lost 4 bases and J 5 bases, leaving 8 bases between the germline ends. Germline V CDR1 and CDR2: MNHEY, SMNVEV (reference sequence). The DNA for the CDR3 is TGTGCCAGCAGTTATCCCAGGGAGACCCAGTACTTC. Residues: CASSYPRETQYF.

The chain combines TRBV20-1 with TRBJ1-5, with unresolved D. The CDR3 runs to 14 residues. Germline V gives CDR1 DFQATT, CDR2 SNEGSKA (reference sequence). Trimming stripped 3 bases from V and 2 bases from J, with 11 bases between. As DNA, the CDR3 is TGCAGTGCTAGTGGTTTGAGAGGCAATCAGCCCCAGCATTTT. Its protein is CSASGLRGNQPQHF.